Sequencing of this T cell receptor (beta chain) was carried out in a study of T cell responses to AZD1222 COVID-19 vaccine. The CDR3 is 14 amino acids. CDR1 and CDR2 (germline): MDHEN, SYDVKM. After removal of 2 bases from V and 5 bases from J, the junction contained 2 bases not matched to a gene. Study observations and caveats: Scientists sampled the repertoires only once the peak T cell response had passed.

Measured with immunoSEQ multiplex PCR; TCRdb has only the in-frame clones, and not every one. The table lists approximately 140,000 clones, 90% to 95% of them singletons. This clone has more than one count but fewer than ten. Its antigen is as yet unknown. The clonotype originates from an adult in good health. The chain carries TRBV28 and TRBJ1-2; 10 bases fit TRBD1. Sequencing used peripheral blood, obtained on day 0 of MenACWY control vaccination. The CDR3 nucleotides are TGTGCCAGCAGTTTAGGGGGACAGGGGTATGGCTACACCTTC. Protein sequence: CASSLGGQGYGYTF.